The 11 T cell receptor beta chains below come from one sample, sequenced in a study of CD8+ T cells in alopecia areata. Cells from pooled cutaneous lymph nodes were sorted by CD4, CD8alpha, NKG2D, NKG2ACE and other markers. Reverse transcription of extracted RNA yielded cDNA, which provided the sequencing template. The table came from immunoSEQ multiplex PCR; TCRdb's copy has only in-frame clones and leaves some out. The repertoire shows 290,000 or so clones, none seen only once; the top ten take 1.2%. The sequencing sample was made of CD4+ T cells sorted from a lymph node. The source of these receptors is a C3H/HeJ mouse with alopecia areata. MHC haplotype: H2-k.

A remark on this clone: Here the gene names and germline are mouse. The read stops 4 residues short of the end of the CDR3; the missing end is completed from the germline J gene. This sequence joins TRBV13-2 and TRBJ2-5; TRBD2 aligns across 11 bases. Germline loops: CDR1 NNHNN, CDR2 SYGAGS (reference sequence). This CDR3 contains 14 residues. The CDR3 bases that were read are TGTGCCAGCGGTGCGACTGGGGGGGAAGAC. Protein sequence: CASGATGGED. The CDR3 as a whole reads CASGATGGEDTQYF.

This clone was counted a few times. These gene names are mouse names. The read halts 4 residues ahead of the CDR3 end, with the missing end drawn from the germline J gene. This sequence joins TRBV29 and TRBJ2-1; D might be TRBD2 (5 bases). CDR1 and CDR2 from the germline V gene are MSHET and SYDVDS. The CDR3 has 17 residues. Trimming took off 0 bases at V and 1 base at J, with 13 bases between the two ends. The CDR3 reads CASSLSGMGSNYAEQFF. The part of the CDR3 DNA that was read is TGTGCTAGCAGTTTATCGGGGATGGGGAGCAACTATGCT.

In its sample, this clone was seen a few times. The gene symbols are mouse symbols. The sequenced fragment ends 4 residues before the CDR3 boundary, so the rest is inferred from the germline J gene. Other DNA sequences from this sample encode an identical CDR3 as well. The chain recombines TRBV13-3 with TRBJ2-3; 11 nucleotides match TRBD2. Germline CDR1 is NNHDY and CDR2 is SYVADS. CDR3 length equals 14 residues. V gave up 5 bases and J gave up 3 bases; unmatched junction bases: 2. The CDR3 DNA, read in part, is TGTGCCAGCAGGCGACTGGGGGGGGCAGAA. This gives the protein CASRRLGGAE. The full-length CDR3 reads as CASRRLGGAETLYF.

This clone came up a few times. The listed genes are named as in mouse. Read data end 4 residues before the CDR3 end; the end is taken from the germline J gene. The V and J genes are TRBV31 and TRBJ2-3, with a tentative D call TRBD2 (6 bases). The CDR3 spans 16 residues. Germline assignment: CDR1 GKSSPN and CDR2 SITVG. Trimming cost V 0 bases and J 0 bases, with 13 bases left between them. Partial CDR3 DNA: TGTGCCTGGAGTCTAATGGGACTTACTAGTGCAGAA. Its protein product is CAWSLMGLTSAE. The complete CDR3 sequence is CAWSLMGLTSAETLYF. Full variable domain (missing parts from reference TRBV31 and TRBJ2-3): AQTIHQWPVAEIKAVGSPLSLGCTIKGKSSPNLYWYWQATGGTLQQLFYSITVGQVESVVQLNLSASRPKDDQFILSTEKLLLSHSGFYLCAWSLMGLTSAETLYFGSGTRLTVL.

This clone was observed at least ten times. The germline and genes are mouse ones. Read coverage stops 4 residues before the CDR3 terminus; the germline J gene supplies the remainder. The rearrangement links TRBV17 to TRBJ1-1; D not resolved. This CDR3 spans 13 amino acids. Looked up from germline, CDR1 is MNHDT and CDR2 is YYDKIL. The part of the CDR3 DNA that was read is TGTGCTAGCAGTAGAGATCCACAGACA. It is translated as CASSRDPQT. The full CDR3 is CASSRDPQTEVFF.

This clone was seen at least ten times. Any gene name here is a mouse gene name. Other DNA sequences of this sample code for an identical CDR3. CDR3 DNA (partial): TGTGCCAGCAGTATACAGGGGAACACCGGG. Translating gives CASSIQGNTG. The whole CDR3 protein reads CASSIQGNTGQLYF. This chain connects TRBV19 to TRBJ2-2, with D possibly being TRBD1 (6 bases). The sequence runs out 4 residues before the end of the CDR3; the remainder is reconstructed from the germline J gene. Germline V lookup: CDR1 FNHDT, CDR2 SITEND (reference sequence). V gave up 1 base and J gave up 2 bases, with 6 bases separating them. The CDR3 is 14 residues long.

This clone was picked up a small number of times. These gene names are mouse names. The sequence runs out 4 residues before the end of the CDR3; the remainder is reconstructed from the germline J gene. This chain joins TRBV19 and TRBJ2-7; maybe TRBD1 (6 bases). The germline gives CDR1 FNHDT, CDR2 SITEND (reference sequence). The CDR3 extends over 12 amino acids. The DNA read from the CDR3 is TGTGCCAGCAGTTTCGGGACAAAT. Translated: CASSFGTN. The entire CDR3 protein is CASSFGTNEQYF.

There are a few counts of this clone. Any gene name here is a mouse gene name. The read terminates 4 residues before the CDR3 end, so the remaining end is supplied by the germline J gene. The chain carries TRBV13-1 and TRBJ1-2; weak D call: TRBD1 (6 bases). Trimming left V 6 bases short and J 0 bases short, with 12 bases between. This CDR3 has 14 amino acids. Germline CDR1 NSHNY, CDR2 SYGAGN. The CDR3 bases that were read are TGTGCCAGCAACCGGGACACCTCAAACTCC. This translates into CASNRDTSNS. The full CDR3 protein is CASNRDTSNSDYTF.

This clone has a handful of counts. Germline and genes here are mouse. The CDR3 DNA, read in part, is TGTGCCAGCACCGCTCTGGGGGATGGCTATGCT. Translation: CASTALGDGYA. The entire CDR3 sequence reads CASTALGDGYAEQFF. J is TRBJ2-1 and V is TRBV19; TRBD2 aligns across 7 bases. The read is 4 residues too short to cover the CDR3 end, so that end is filled in from the germline J gene. There are 15 residues in the CDR3. Looked up from germline, CDR1 is FNHDT and CDR2 is SITEND (reference sequence). J gave up 3 bases and V 6 bases, and 9 bases lay outside the gene matches.

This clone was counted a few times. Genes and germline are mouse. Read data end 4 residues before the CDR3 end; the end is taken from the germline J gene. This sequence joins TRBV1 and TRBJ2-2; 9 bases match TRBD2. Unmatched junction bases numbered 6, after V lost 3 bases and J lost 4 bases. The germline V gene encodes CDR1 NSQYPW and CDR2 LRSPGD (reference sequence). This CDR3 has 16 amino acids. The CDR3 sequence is CTCSAAGTGTTGQLYF. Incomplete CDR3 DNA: TGCACCTGCAGTGCGGCCGGGACTGGGACCACCGGG. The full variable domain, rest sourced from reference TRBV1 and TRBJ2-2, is VTLLEQNPRWRLVPRGQAVNLRCILKNSQYPWMSWYQQDLQKQLQWLFTLRSPGDKEVKSLPGADYLATRVTDTELRLQVANMSQGRTLYCTCSAAGTGTTGQLYFGEGSKLTVL.

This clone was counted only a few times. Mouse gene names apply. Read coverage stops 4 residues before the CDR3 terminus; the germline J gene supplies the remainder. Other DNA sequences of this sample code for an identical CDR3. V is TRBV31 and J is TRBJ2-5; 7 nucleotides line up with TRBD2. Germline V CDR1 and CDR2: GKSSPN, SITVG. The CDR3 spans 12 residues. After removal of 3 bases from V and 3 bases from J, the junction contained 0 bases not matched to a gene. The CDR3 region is CAWRLGQDTQYF. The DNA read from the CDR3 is TGTGCCTGGAGACTGGGGCAAGAC. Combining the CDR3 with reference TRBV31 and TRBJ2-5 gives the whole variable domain AQTIHQWPVAEIKAVGSPLSLGCTIKGKSSPNLYWYWQATGGTLQQLFYSITVGQVESVVQLNLSASRPKDDQFILSTEKLLLSHSGFYLCAWRLGQDTQYFGPGTRLLVL.